The 25 T cell receptor beta chains presented below share a single source sample, sequenced in a study of human T cells and chemical hapten exposure. Time point noted: pre-sensitization, week 0. Treatment of the sample: therapeutic diphenylcyclopropenone sensitization with weekly scalp DPC. TCRdb itself ran the RACE reads through MiXCR, one entry per CDR3 protein. Of about 120,000 distinct CDR3 sequences in the sample, approximately 13% are singletons; the top ten hold 2.5% to 3%. The material sequenced was whole blood, taken in connection with sensitization to the hapten diphenylcyclopropenone (DPC). These receptors were obtained from a woman in her late teens or twenties with alopecia areata. Some clones in this sample may be carry-over from other donors' samples.

A few counts support this clonotype. The chain has TRBV7-2 and TRBJ2-7, with TRBD1 matching over 7 bases. Losses at the gene ends were 1 base for V and 5 bases for J; bases not matched to a gene: 8. There are 15 residues in the CDR3. Germline V lookup: CDR1 SGHTA, CDR2 FQGNSA. CDR3 sequence (DNA): TGTGCCAGCAGCTTAGAATCCGGGACAGTTAACGAGCAGTACTTC. Translated: CASSLESGTVNEQYF.

This clonotype was observed at least ten times. V usage is TRBV7-6 and J usage is TRBJ2-7; D may be TRBD1 (6 bases). The CDR3 has 13 residues. The germline V and J ends were trimmed by 2 bases and 5 bases, with 10 bases remaining between them. CDR1 and CDR2 from the germline V gene are SGHVS and FNYEAQ. The CDR3 DNA reads as TGTGCCAGCAGCTTACGGGACATCAACGAGCAGTACTTC. Translating gives CASSLRDINEQYF.

This clonotype showed up just a few times. V usage is TRBV4-1 and J usage is TRBJ2-7; D gene unclear. Trimming took 3 bases from V and 6 from J, leaving 12 bases between them. The V gene's germline CDR1 is MGHRA and CDR2 YSYEKL. This CDR3 is built from 13 residues. The CDR3 sequence is CASSHLIGREQYF. DNA of the CDR3: TGCGCCAGCAGCCATCTCATCGGGCGCGAGCAGTACTTC.

This clonotype was detected many times. V gene TRBV5-1 combines with J gene TRBJ1-2; no clear D. V gave up 0 bases and J gave up 6 bases, with 9 bases separating them. This CDR3 comprises 13 residues. Germline assignment: CDR1 SGHRS and CDR2 YFSETQ. DNA for the CDR3: TGCGCCAGCAGCTTGGACAGAATTGATGGCTACACCTTC. Translating gives CASSLDRIDGYTF.

The gene calls are TRBV18 and TRBJ2-7; possibly TRBD1 for D (6 bases). V lost 2 bases and J 0 bases, leaving 14 bases between the germline ends. This CDR3 is built from 16 residues. CDR1 and CDR2 (germline): KGHSH, LQKENI. The CDR3 nucleotides are TGTGCCAGCTCACCATCCCAACAGGGCCCCTCCTACGAGCAGTACTTC. Protein sequence: CASSPSQQGPSYEQYF.

The chain links TRBV28 to TRBJ2-1; D might be TRBD2 (6 bases). The CDR3 is made up of 14 amino acids. Germline CDR1 and CDR2: MDHEN and SYDVKM. The V gene lost 0 bases and the J gene lost 6 bases, with 9 bases spanning the gap. The CDR3 DNA sequence: TGTGCCAGCAGTTTATGGGAGGGAACCAATGAGCAGTTCTTC. It is translated as CASSLWEGTNEQFF.

The chain has TRBV12-3 or TRBV12-4 and TRBJ2-7; D may be TRBD1 (6 bases). This CDR3 region has 13 residues. Trimming took off 8 bases at V and 2 bases at J, with 13 bases between the two ends. CDR3 sequence reads: CASLGQFTYEQYF. The CDR3 coding sequence is TGTGCCAGCCTCGGACAGTTTACCTACGAGCAGTACTTC.

This clonotype was counted between two and nine times. The chain has TRBV6-2 or TRBV6-3 and TRBJ2-1, with 8 bases aligning to TRBD1. J was trimmed by 5 bases and V by 7 bases; bases with no gene match: 10. Germline CDR1 reads MNHEY; CDR2 reads SVGEGT. The CDR3 totals 15 residues. The CDR3 DNA reads TGTGCCAGCAACATGGACAGGGTGATGGACAATGAGCAGTTCTTC. It translates to CASNMDRVMDNEQFF.

This clonotype was picked up many times. The chain joins TRBV6-6 to TRBJ2-7, with D tentatively TRBD1 or TRBD2 (5 bases each). V dropped 6 bases and J dropped 7 bases, with 16 bases sitting between them. Germline V gene sequence: CDR1 MNHNY, CDR2 SVGAGI (reference sequence). The CDR3 consists of 13 residues. CDR3 protein: CASSFGTEGEQYF. CDR3 DNA: TGTGCCAGCAGCTTCGGGACCGAAGGGGAGCAGTACTTC.

The chain uses TRBV7-2 and TRBJ2-3, with 11 bases matching TRBD2. After removal of 5 bases from V and 6 bases from J, the junction contained 10 bases not matched to a gene. The CDR3 is made up of 16 amino acids. Per germline, CDR1 SGHTA and CDR2 FQGNSA. Written as DNA, the CDR3 is TGTGCCAGCAGCCCAACTAGCGGGGGCCCCGGGGATACGCAGTATTTT. This gives the protein CASSPTSGGPGDTQYF.

The gene calls are TRBV5-4 and TRBJ2-7, with D perhaps matching TRBD2 (6 bases). Germline V CDR1 and CDR2: SGHNT, YYREEE (reference sequence). The CDR3 totals 15 residues. Between the trimmed V and J ends, which lost 2 bases and 3 bases, there was a span of 15 bases. For the CDR3, the DNA is TGTGCCAGCAGCTTAGGTCTAGCGAGTTTCTACGAGCAGTACTTC. Its translation is CASSLGLASFYEQYF.

This clonotype was seen a handful of times. The genes are TRBV5-1 and TRBJ2-1, with 12 bases that match TRBD2. Germline V gene sequence: CDR1 SGHRS, CDR2 YFSETQ. V lost 4 bases and J lost 4; bases outside the gene matches: 3. The CDR3 is 15 amino acids. Here the CDR3 reads CASSRLAGDYNEQFF. As DNA, the CDR3 is TGCGCCAGCAGCAGACTAGCGGGGGATTACAATGAGCAGTTCTTC.

The chain couples TRBV7-2 to TRBJ1-1; no clear D. V lost 5 bases to trimming and J lost 4 bases, with 8 bases between them. CDR1 is SGHTA, CDR2 FQGNSA, per germline. The CDR3 sequence is 12 residues long. CDR3 DNA sequence: TGTGCCAGCAGCCCCTGGATCACTGAAGCTTTCTTT. Translated, it gives CASSPWITEAFF.

The chain combines TRBV25-1 with TRBJ1-5; TRBD1 matches 7 bases. Germline assignment: CDR1 MGHDK and CDR2 SYGVNS. J gave up 0 bases and V 5 bases, and 4 bases lay outside the gene matches. This CDR3 is 15 amino acids long. The DNA of the CDR3 is TGTGCCAGCAGTAACGGGACAGTTAGCAATCAGCCCCAGCATTTT. As protein: CASSNGTVSNQPQHF.

This clonotype was picked up many times. The V call is TRBV7-8, the J call TRBJ1-4, with 8 positions matching TRBD1. Trimming at V came to 7 bases and at J to 7 bases, leaving 5 bases not matched to a gene. This CDR3 has 13 amino acids. Per the germline V gene, CDR1 is SGHVS and CDR2 is FQNEAQ. As DNA, the CDR3 is TGTGCCAGCACCCCAGGGGGCGTTGAAAAACTGTTTTTT. It yields the protein CASTPGGVEKLFF.

A few counts support this clonotype. The chain employs TRBV12-3 or TRBV12-4 and TRBJ2-3, with D perhaps TRBD2 (6 bases). The CDR3 contains 14 residues. Trimming removed 3 bases at V and 3 bases at J, with 10 bases between. As DNA, the CDR3 is TGTGCCAGCAGTTTTGGTCGGGGGACAGATACGCAGTATTTT. It codes for CASSFGRGTDTQYF.

This clonotype was recorded only once. CDR3 protein: CASSPGLAGVVDTQYF. The DNA for the CDR3 is TGTGCCAGCAGCCCGGGACTAGCGGGGGTAGTAGATACGCAGTATTTT. This sequence joins TRBV7-2 and TRBJ2-3; TRBD2 matches at 14 bases. The CDR3 is 16 amino acids. V lost 5 bases and J lost 5; bases outside the gene matches: 6. Germline loops: CDR1 SGHTA, CDR2 FQGNSA.

The table lists this clonotype with a few counts. The V call is TRBV6-6, the J call TRBJ2-2; 9 bases map to TRBD1. The V segment lost 6 bases and the J segment 7 bases; nucleotides outside the gene matches: 12. This CDR3 is built from 16 residues. Germline V lookup: CDR1 MNHNY, CDR2 SVGAGI (reference sequence). CDR3 loop: CASSLQGARGNGELFF. CDR3 nucleotide sequence: TGTGCCAGCAGCCTACAGGGGGCGCGAGGGAACGGGGAGCTGTTTTTT.

This clonotype has only a few counts. The V and J genes are TRBV19 and TRBJ2-7; no clear D. Germline-derived CDR1 and CDR2 are LNHDA and SQIVND (reference sequence). The CDR3 is made up of 14 amino acids. V was trimmed by 5 bases and J by 0 bases, leaving 11 bases between them. As DNA, the CDR3 is TGTGCCAGTAGTCTACAGTCTAGCTCCTACGAGCAGTACTTC. It specifies CASSLQSSSYEQYF.

The chain uses TRBV28 and TRBJ2-7; perhaps TRBD1 as D (5 bases). The V and J ends lost 6 bases and 2 bases respectively, with 17 bases between them. This CDR3 is built from 15 residues. The germline V gene has CDR1 MDHEN and CDR2 SYDVKM. CDR3 sequence: CASSARALKTYEQYF. CDR3 nucleotides: TGTGCCAGCAGCGCCAGGGCCCTTAAGACCTACGAGCAGTACTTC.

A remark on this clonotype: Possible read error: a much larger clone is one base away. The CDR3 sequence is CNVGGEFSTEAFF. DNA for the CDR3: TGCAACGTTGGAGGAGAATTTTCCACTGAAGCTTTCTTT. The J gene is TRBJ1-1, the V gene TRBV29-1; D gene unclear. Germline assignment: CDR1 SQVTM and CDR2 ANQGSEA. The CDR3 length is 13 residues. The full variable domain, rest sourced from reference TRBV29-1 and TRBJ1-1, is SAVISQKPSRDICQRGTSLTIQCQVDSQVTMMFWYRQQPGQSLTLIATANQGSEATYESGFVIDKFPISRPNLTFSTLTVSNMSPEDSSIYLCNVGGEFSTEAFFGQGTRLTVV.

This clonotype appeared a few times. This rearrangement joins TRBV18 to TRBJ2-3; the match to TRBD1 covers 9 bases. Germline assignment: CDR1 KGHSH and CDR2 LQKENI. V was pared by 1 base and J by 2 bases, with 4 bases of the junction left unmatched. The CDR3 extends over 16 amino acids. Here the CDR3 reads CASSPRRTGVTDTQYF. The DNA of the CDR3 is TGTGCCAGCTCACCACGAAGGACAGGGGTCACAGATACGCAGTATTTT. The full variable domain, with the rest looked up from reference TRBV18 and TRBJ2-3, is NAGVMQNPRHLVRRRGQEARLRCSPMKGHSHVYWYRQLPEEGLKFMVYLQKENIIDESGMPKERFSAEFPKEGPSILRIQQVVRGDSAAYFCASSPRRTGVTDTQYFGPGTRLTVL.

V is TRBV2 and J is TRBJ2-7, with TRBD1 matching over 7 bases. This CDR3 spans 14 amino acids. CDR1 is SNHLY and CDR2 is FYNNEI in the germline V gene. V was pared by 6 bases and J by 1 base, with 6 bases of the junction left unmatched. The CDR3 loop reads CASSHPGQSYEQYF. In DNA form, the CDR3 reads TGTGCCAGCAGCCACCCGGGACAGTCCTACGAGCAGTACTTC.

This clonotype was detected a few times. The J gene is TRBJ1-2, the V gene TRBV4-3, with 11 bases that match TRBD1. V was clipped by 1 base and J by 5 bases; unmatched bases: 3. CDR3 length: 15 amino acids. Germline CDR1 is LGHNA and CDR2 is YSLEER. The CDR3 here is CASSQGGQGEYGYTF. The DNA for the CDR3 is TGCGCCAGCAGCCAAGGGGGACAGGGGGAATATGGCTACACCTTC.

This clonotype was seen more than once but under ten times. The chain links TRBV4-1 to TRBJ2-3, with D possibly matching TRBD1 (6 bases). Trimming removed 3 bases from V and 4 bases from J, with 14 bases in between. In germline, CDR1 is MGHRA, CDR2 YSYEKL. This CDR3 is 15 amino acids long. CDR3 sequence reads: CASSHLRQAADTQYF. The DNA for the CDR3 is TGCGCCAGCAGCCACCTGAGACAGGCCGCAGATACGCAGTATTTT.